Following are 21 T cell receptor beta chains from one sample sequenced in a study of identical twins. TCRdb redid the calling of the 5' RACE reads with MiXCR, one entry per CDR3 protein. Altogether 400,000 to 550,000 distinct CDR3 sequences are present, approximately 22% being singletons, with the ten largest covering 0.8% to 1%. The same data also contributed to another study, on T cells expressing NK-cell markers.

The source material was CD4+ T cells sorted from blood. The receptor source for this set is a woman aged 18-35 years in good health.

This sequence joins TRBV20-1 and TRBJ1-4, with unresolved D. With 3 bases removed from V and 0 bases from J, the gap between germline ends came to 14 bases. This CDR3 region has 16 residues. Germline V gives CDR1 DFQATT, CDR2 SNEGSKA (reference sequence). The CDR3 reads CSASDVAGTTNEKLFF. DNA for the CDR3: TGCAGTGCTAGTGACGTCGCCGGGACAACTAATGAAAAACTGTTTTTT.

This clonotype turned up a few times. J is TRBJ2-5 and V is TRBV7-2; D not certain. The CDR3 runs 14 residues. The V gene's germline CDR1 is SGHTA and CDR2 FQGNSA. Deletions cut 2 bases from V and 4 bases from J, with 11 bases between. The CDR3 here is CASSLRIGRETQYF. In nucleotides, the CDR3 is TGTGCCAGCAGCTTACGGATAGGGCGAGAGACCCAGTACTTC.

CDR3 coding DNA: TGTGCTAGTGGCCCTGAACTAGCGGGGTTTTCGAACACCGGGGAGCTGTTTTTT. The encoded protein is CASGPELAGFSNTGELFF. The chain links TRBV12-5 to TRBJ2-2; TRBD2 matches at 10 bases. The CDR3 is 18 amino acids. Germline V gene sequence: CDR1 LGHNT, CDR2 FRNRAP. Trimming at V came to 6 bases and at J to 0 bases, leaving 10 bases not matched to a gene.

This clonotype was counted between two and nine times. The J gene is TRBJ2-5, the V gene TRBV7-9; D is unresolved. Trimming stripped 5 bases from V and 7 bases from J, with 11 bases between. The germline V gene has CDR1 SEHNR and CDR2 FQNEAQ (reference sequence). CDR3 length: 12 residues. In DNA, the CDR3 is TGTGCCAGCAGCCCTACCACGGGGACCCAGTACTTC. This sequence encodes CASSPTTGTQYF.

The rearrangement links TRBV12-3 or TRBV12-4 to TRBJ2-1; tentatively, D is TRBD2 (5 bases). V was cut by 6 bases and J by 10 bases, with 13 bases left in between. There are 12 residues in the CDR3. CDR3 amino acids: CASSPRELEQFF. CDR3 coding DNA: TGTGCCAGCAGCCCTAGGGAGTTAGAGCAGTTCTTC.

This clonotype was detected only a few times. This sequence joins TRBV10-3 and TRBJ2-1, with a weak D call TRBD2 (6 bases). Germline assignment: CDR1 ENHRY and CDR2 SYGVKD. CDR3 size: 14 residues. The V gene lost 6 bases and the J gene lost 0 bases, with 9 bases spanning the gap. CDR3 in amino acids: CAISGSYSYNEQFF. Written as DNA, the CDR3 is TGTGCCATCAGCGGGAGTTACTCCTACAATGAGCAGTTCTTC.

This clonotype has only one observation. The genes are TRBV12-3 or TRBV12-4 and TRBJ2-1; 7 positions agree with TRBD2. The V and J ends lost 7 bases and 5 bases, in that order; junction bases with no gene match: 11. The CDR3 totals 15 residues. The CDR3 sequence: CASTHRTSRDNEQFF. The CDR3 nucleotides are TGTGCCAGCACCCACAGGACTAGTAGGGACAATGAGCAGTTCTTC.

V is TRBV5-6 and J is TRBJ2-7; D could derive from TRBD1 or TRBD2 (5 bases each). From germline, CDR1 is SGHDT and CDR2 YYEEEE. The CDR3 length is 16 residues. V was shortened by 3 bases and J by 2 bases, with 18 bases between the two germline ends. The CDR3 loop reads CASSSESGTKTYEQYF. The CDR3 DNA is TGTGCCAGCAGCTCGGAATCCGGGACGAAGACCTACGAGCAGTACTTC.

This clonotype was recorded a few times. The genes are TRBV11-2 and TRBJ2-4, with 8 bases that match TRBD1. From germline, CDR1 is SGHAT and CDR2 FQNNGV. Trimming removed 5 bases from V and 5 bases from J; junction bases left unmatched: 11. The CDR3 sequence is 16 residues long. CDR3 in DNA: TGTGCCAGCAGCCTACGGACAGGGCCGCGTCAAAACATTCAGTACTTC. Encoded protein: CASSLRTGPRQNIQYF.

This chain uses TRBV7-8 with TRBJ1-2; D ambiguous. This CDR3 comprises 14 residues. V was trimmed by 2 bases and J by 0 bases, leaving 7 bases between them. CDR1 and CDR2 (germline): SGHVS, FQNEAQ. The CDR3, as DNA: TGTGCCAGCAGCTTAATGGGGACTAACTATGGCTACACCTTC. Protein sequence: CASSLMGTNYGYTF.

The CDR3 DNA is TGTGCCAGCAATCAAGGGTTAGGGTATGGCTACACCTTC. As protein: CASNQGLGYGYTF. V and J are TRBV6-5 and TRBJ1-2; D ambiguous. The germline V gene has CDR1 MNHEY and CDR2 SVGAGI. This CDR3 spans 13 amino acids. The V and J ends lost 7 bases and 5 bases respectively, with 14 bases between them.

The chain carries TRBV5-1 and TRBJ2-2; D unresolved. The germline CDR1 and CDR2 sequences are SGHRS and YFSETQ. Trimming shortened V by 2 bases and J by 6 bases, and 8 bases separated the two germline ends. The CDR3 covers 13 residues. Here the CDR3 reads CASSFEGSGELFF. Written as DNA, the CDR3 is TGCGCCAGCAGCTTCGAAGGGTCCGGGGAGCTGTTTTTT.

In its sample, this clonotype was seen many times. This chain connects TRBV29-1 to TRBJ1-1; D unresolved. CDR3 length: 10 residues. Germline CDR1 SQVTM, CDR2 ANQGSEA. CDR3 amino acids: CAVSNTEAFF. The CDR3 DNA reads TGCGCGGTTTCCAACACTGAAGCTTTCTTT.

The J gene is TRBJ2-2, the V gene TRBV5-1; 8 nucleotides align to TRBD2. The germline gives CDR1 SGHRS, CDR2 YFSETQ. This CDR3 region has 15 residues. The J segment lost 13 bases and the V segment lost 1 base, leaving 12 bases of the junction unmatched. CDR3 in DNA: TGCGCCAGCAGCTTGAGCGGGGGCTCAACCCGGGGGCTGTTTTTT. Translated, it gives CASSLSGGSTRGLFF.

This chain connects TRBV7-8 to TRBJ2-7; TRBD2 aligns across 14 bases. Per the germline V gene, CDR1 is SGHVS and CDR2 is FQNEAQ. V dropped 2 bases and J dropped 4; count of bases not matched to a gene: 4. This CDR3 region has 16 residues. CDR3 bases: TGTGCCAGCAGCTTAACCGGGACTAGCGGGAGATACGAGCAGTACTTC. Protein: CASSLTGTSGRYEQYF.

The chain uses TRBV12-3 or TRBV12-4 and TRBJ1-2; the D is unclear. The CDR3 totals 14 residues. Trimming cost V 6 bases and J 6 bases, with 17 bases left between them. Here the CDR3 reads CASSPHRGLNGYTF. CDR3 nucleotide sequence: TGTGCCAGCAGCCCCCACCGCGGACTGAATGGCTACACCTTC.

The V and J genes are TRBV5-1 and TRBJ2-7, with D tentatively TRBD1 (5 bases). This CDR3 is built from 14 residues. V lost 0 bases, J lost 4 bases, and 11 bases lay in between. Looked up from germline, CDR1 is SGHRS and CDR2 is YFSETQ. CDR3 loop: CASSLVQGSYEQYF. CDR3 sequence (DNA): TGCGCCAGCAGCTTGGTGCAGGGATCGTACGAGCAGTACTTC.

The rearrangement uses TRBV5-1 and TRBJ2-2, with a possible D match to TRBD1 (6 bases). Germline loops: CDR1 SGHRS, CDR2 YFSETQ. The V and J ends lost 7 bases and 7 bases respectively, with 17 bases between them. There are 14 residues in the CDR3. The CDR3 nucleotides read TGCGCCAGCGGTCCTACGCAGGGGAGCGGGGAGCTGTTTTTT. Protein: CASGPTQGSGELFF.

V usage is TRBV7-7 and J usage is TRBJ2-1, with TRBD2 identical over 10 bases. Germline assignment: CDR1 SSHAT and CDR2 FNYEAQ (reference sequence). The V segment lost 5 bases and the J segment 4 bases; nucleotides outside the gene matches: 14. The CDR3 totals 18 residues. Here the CDR3 DNA reads TGTGCCAGCAGCCCACTTTTTTCTAGCGGGAGTTTTTACAATGAGCAGTTCTTC. Translated: CASSPLFSSGSFYNEQFF.

The CDR3 DNA is TGCAGTGCTAGTCCCGGGGACAGCTCCTACGAGCAGTACTTC. It is translated as CSASPGDSSYEQYF. The chain couples TRBV20-1 to TRBJ2-7; 7 nucleotides match TRBD1. The germline CDR1 and CDR2 sequences are DFQATT and SNEGSKA (reference sequence). The CDR3 consists of 14 residues. The V gene end was trimmed by 3 bases and the J gene end by 0 bases; junction bases not matched to a gene: 5.

The table lists this clonotype with a few counts. The chain has TRBV15 and TRBJ2-5; the match to TRBD1 covers 7 bases. Unmatched junction bases numbered 7, after V lost 2 bases and J lost 4 bases. The CDR3 covers 15 residues. The germline V gene encodes CDR1 LNHNV and CDR2 YYDKDF (reference sequence). CDR3 region: CATSRWETGSETQYF. CDR3 DNA: TGTGCCACCAGCAGATGGGAGACAGGGTCAGAGACCCAGTACTTC. Full variable domain (rest looked up from reference TRBV15 and TRBJ2-5): DAMVIQNPRYQVTQFGKPVTLSCSQTLNHNVMYWYQQKSSQAPKLLFHYYDKDFNNEADTPDNFQSRRPNTSFCFLDIRSPGLGDTAMYLCATSRWETGSETQYFGPGTRLLVL.